This T cell receptor beta chain was captured by sequencing in a study of cytomegalovirus exposure and HLA in healthy donors. As for the study in general: The Caucasian-associated ancestry cluster contained about 80% of the approximately 390 genotyped donors. Points from the study as a whole: Most observed TCR sequences were rare, whereas some public TCRs were detected in many donors. In a later analysis, compared with equally common non-associated chains, HLA-associated beta chains were more expanded. For presence/absence analyses, sequencing depth was assumed to be roughly uniform across donors.

CDR3 size: 16 residues. The germline CDR1 and CDR2 sequences are MNHEY and SMNVEV (reference sequence). The germline V and J ends were trimmed by 5 bases and 0 bases, with 17 bases remaining between them. Turning to this clone: Its antigen remains unidentified.

In the PCR, 60 Vbeta and 13 Jbeta primers were used. Here immunoSEQ multiplex PCR was the method, and the copy in TCRdb shows in-frame clones only, minus some. The sample has about 140,000 clones, roughly three quarters seen once. The sequenced sample consisted of PBMCs. The TCR comes from a female donor in good health and CMV-seronegative. This sequence joins TRBV27 and TRBJ2-7, with D possibly being TRBD2 (5 bases). CDR3 region: CASSPVGWEPSYEQYF. The CDR3 nucleotides read TGTGCCAGCAGTCCCGTGGGCTGGGAGCCCTCCTACGAGCAGTACTTC.